What follows are 31 T cell receptor beta chains derived from one specimen sequenced in a study of identical twins. TCRdb passed the 5' RACE reads through MiXCR, listing each CDR3 protein once. The sample gives 600,000 to 850,000 distinct CDR3 sequences, around a sixth of which show up once; 13% is in the top ten. The same specimen was also included in a second study, on T cells expressing NK-cell markers.

Sequenced: PBMCs. These receptors all come from a woman between 18 and 29 years old in good health.

Only a few counts were recorded for this clonotype. The V call is TRBV20-1, the J call TRBJ2-3; 10 bases map to TRBD2. This CDR3 contains 16 residues. Germline CDR1 reads DFQATT; CDR2 reads SNEGSKA (reference sequence). J gave up 5 bases and V 1 base, and 9 bases lay outside the gene matches. The CDR3 sequence: CSARGASGSLGDTQYF. In DNA form, the CDR3 reads TGCAGTGCTAGAGGAGCTAGCGGGAGTTTGGGAGATACGCAGTATTTT.

V is TRBV29-1 and J is TRBJ2-2; 8 nucleotides align to TRBD1. Germline CDR1 SQVTM, CDR2 ANQGSEA. Trimming removed 4 bases from V and 1 base from J; junction bases left unmatched: 17. CDR3 length: 19 amino acids. The CDR3 nucleotides are TGCAGCGTTGCTCACTTGATTGGAAAGGGACAGGTGAACACCGGGGAGCTGTTTTTT. Its translation: CSVAHLIGKGQVNTGELFF.

This clonotype was seen more than once but under ten times. The chain links TRBV7-9 to TRBJ2-2; D is perhaps TRBD1 or TRBD2 (5 bases each). CDR3 length: 15 amino acids. Germline-derived CDR1 and CDR2 are SEHNR and FQNEAQ (reference sequence). Trimming left V 1 base short and J 5 bases short, with 11 bases between. The CDR3 reads CASSLGWDGTGELFF. DNA for the CDR3: TGTGCCAGCAGCTTAGGATGGGACGGGACCGGGGAGCTGTTTTTT.

This clonotype came up a few times. The V and J genes are TRBV12-3 or TRBV12-4 and TRBJ2-5; D gene unclear. Trimming pared 4 bases from V and 5 bases from J, leaving 14 bases between. The CDR3 loop spans 14 amino acids. The CDR3 loop reads CASSYFGSRETQYF. As DNA, the CDR3 is TGTGCCAGCAGTTATTTTGGGTCGCGGGAGACCCAGTACTTC.

This clonotype was detected a few times. The chain is built from TRBV5-1 and TRBJ2-1; 8 positions agree with TRBD1. In germline, CDR1 is SGHRS, CDR2 YFSETQ. The J segment lost 2 bases and the V segment lost 6 bases, leaving 7 bases of the junction unmatched. This CDR3 region has 15 residues. Here the CDR3 reads CASKNRGVPYNEQFF. The CDR3 region has the DNA TGCGCCAGCAAAAACAGGGGGGTCCCCTACAATGAGCAGTTCTTC.

At least ten counts were recorded for this clonotype. V and J are TRBV15 and TRBJ2-5, with D uncertain. This CDR3 spans 15 amino acids. Trimming stripped 0 bases from V and 4 bases from J, with 12 bases between. Per the germline V gene, CDR1 is LNHNV and CDR2 is YYDKDF (reference sequence). The CDR3 region is CATSRDRAVSETQYF. CDR3 DNA: TGTGCCACCAGCAGAGATCGGGCGGTCTCAGAGACCCAGTACTTC.

This clonotype was seen a handful of times. The J gene is TRBJ2-1, the V gene TRBV20-1; unclear D gene. The germline CDR1 and CDR2 sequences are DFQATT and SNEGSKA (reference sequence). The CDR3 loop spans 16 amino acids. The ends were cut back, 0 bases at V and 2 bases at J, with 14 bases in the middle. The CDR3, as DNA: TGCAGTGCTAGAGATCTGAATAGATATCCCTACAATGAGCAGTTCTTC. Translating it yields CSARDLNRYPYNEQFF.

This clonotype was detected a few times. The CDR3 loop reads CASSRRGSATEKLFF. DNA of the CDR3: TGTGCCAGCAGCAGAAGGGGATCGGCTACTGAAAAACTGTTTTTT. The J gene is TRBJ1-4, the V gene TRBV7-9; weak D call: TRBD1 (5 bases). CDR1 is SEHNR and CDR2 is FQNEAQ in the germline V gene (reference sequence). Trimming removed 5 bases from V and 7 bases from J, with 17 bases in between. CDR3 length: 15 amino acids.

This chain uses TRBV5-1 with TRBJ2-3, with a possible D match to TRBD2 (5 bases). The CDR3 has 16 amino acids. V shed 5 bases and J shed 0 bases, with 16 bases lying between them. In germline, CDR1 is SGHRS, CDR2 YFSETQ. CDR3 residues: CASRPSGGGSTDTQYF. Written as DNA, the CDR3 is TGCGCCAGCAGGCCCTCAGGCGGAGGAAGCACAGATACGCAGTATTTT.

This clonotype was counted ten times or more. The chain has TRBV29-1 and TRBJ2-7; no clear D gene. V was trimmed by 6 bases and J by 1 base, leaving 13 bases between them. Germline CDR1 SQVTM, CDR2 ANQGSEA. The CDR3 consists of 13 residues. For the CDR3, the DNA is TGCAGCGTCAGGTCCGACTCGTCCTACGAGCAGTACTTC. It translates to CSVRSDSSYEQYF.

The CDR3 loop reads CASSLAGAAGEQYF. CDR3 nucleotides: TGTGCCAGCAGCCTTGCAGGGGCGGCAGGCGAGCAGTACTTC. The chain couples TRBV7-9 to TRBJ2-7; possibly TRBD1 for D (6 bases). The CDR3 consists of 14 residues. Germline lookup yields CDR1 SEHNR and CDR2 FQNEAQ (reference sequence). The ends were cut back, 5 bases at V and 6 bases at J, with 17 bases in the middle.

The V gene is TRBV15, the J gene TRBJ2-1; D is uncertain. Germline V gene data show CDR1 as LNHNV and CDR2 as YYDKDF (reference sequence). V shed 5 bases and J shed 10 bases, with 12 bases lying between them. The CDR3 is made up of 12 amino acids. DNA of the CDR3: TGTGCCACCAGCGTCGGGCCACAGGAGCAGTTCTTC. Protein sequence: CATSVGPQEQFF.

J is TRBJ1-1 and V is TRBV20-1, with TRBD1 matching over 9 bases. The V gene end was trimmed by 5 bases and the J gene end by 4 bases; junction bases not matched to a gene: 8. Germline CDR1 is DFQATT and CDR2 is SNEGSKA (reference sequence). The length of the CDR3 is 14 residues. The CDR3 DNA is TGCAGTGCTCCGGGACAGGGTCCCGGCACTGAAGCTTTCTTT. Translated: CSAPGQGPGTEAFF.

The table lists this clonotype with a few counts. J is TRBJ2-1 and V is TRBV10-3; tentatively, D is TRBD1 (5 bases). Germline assignment: CDR1 ENHRY and CDR2 SYGVKD. V shed 2 bases and J shed 6 bases, with 8 bases lying between them. The CDR3 spans 13 residues. The CDR3 sequence: CAISEGAFNEQFF. The CDR3 coding sequence is TGTGCCATCAGTGAGGGGGCGTTCAATGAGCAGTTCTTC.

This clonotype was observed many times. The rearrangement links TRBV12-3 or TRBV12-4 to TRBJ1-2, with D hard to call. Trimming cost V 5 bases and J 5 bases, with 9 bases left between them. This CDR3 contains 12 residues. The CDR3 reads CASSLQSYGYTF. The CDR3 DNA is TGTGCCAGCAGTCTCCAATCGTATGGCTACACCTTC.

V is TRBV20-1 and J is TRBJ2-1, with D perhaps matching TRBD1 (5 bases). Germline V lookup: CDR1 DFQATT, CDR2 SNEGSKA (reference sequence). The CDR3 covers 14 residues. V was trimmed by 5 bases and J by 6 bases, leaving 17 bases between them. This CDR3 is CSAPLAGRGNEQFF. CDR3 DNA sequence: TGCAGTGCTCCCCTCGCAGGGCGCGGCAATGAGCAGTTCTTC.

In this sample, this clonotype turned up many times. The chain recombines TRBV7-9 with TRBJ2-5, with D tentatively TRBD2 (7 bases). Germline V CDR1 and CDR2: SEHNR, FQNEAQ (reference sequence). This CDR3 region has 14 residues. The germline V and J ends were trimmed by 0 bases and 5 bases, with 10 bases remaining between them. Here the CDR3 DNA reads TGTGCCAGCAGCTTAGCGGGGGGGCCTGAGACCCAGTACTTC. The encoded protein is CASSLAGGPETQYF.

This clonotype was detected a few times. The chain has TRBV4-1 and TRBJ2-7; TRBD1 matches at 10 bases. Germline trimming cut 4 bases from V and 3 bases from J; bases unmatched to any gene: 9. CDR1 and CDR2 from the germline V gene are MGHRA and YSYEKL. The CDR3 extends over 16 amino acids. CDR3 in amino acids: CASSRWGGQGIYEQYF. CDR3 sequence (DNA): TGCGCCAGCAGCCGATGGGGGGGACAGGGGATCTACGAGCAGTACTTC.

V usage is TRBV6-2 or TRBV6-3 and J usage is TRBJ2-7; D uncertain. The V end was cut by 2 bases, the J end by 5 bases, with 10 bases between. This CDR3 is built from 13 residues. Germline-derived CDR1 and CDR2 are MNHEY and SVGEGT. CDR3 in amino acids: CASSYGEANEQYF. The CDR3 nucleotides are TGTGCCAGCAGTTACGGAGAAGCTAACGAGCAGTACTTC.

The CDR3 spells CASRQGVRTDTQYF. As DNA, the CDR3 is TGTGCCAGCAGGCAAGGGGTACGCACAGATACGCAGTATTTT. This sequence joins TRBV12-3 or TRBV12-4 and TRBJ2-3; D is perhaps TRBD1 (5 bases). V was pared by 6 bases and J by 1 base, with 11 bases between. This CDR3 has 14 amino acids.

This clonotype was counted between two and nine times. V usage is TRBV12-3 or TRBV12-4 and J usage is TRBJ2-1; D gene uncertain. This CDR3 spans 14 amino acids. The V and J ends lost 5 bases and 8 bases respectively, with 16 bases between them. The CDR3 protein is CASSNSWLFHEQFF. The CDR3 DNA sequence: TGTGCCAGCAGTAACAGTTGGTTGTTCCATGAGCAGTTCTTC.

The chain joins TRBV20-1 to TRBJ2-1; D gene unclear. The CDR3 covers 16 residues. The V end was cut by 2 bases, the J end by 0 bases, with 14 bases between. Germline V gene lookup returns CDR1 DFQATT and CDR2 SNEGSKA (reference sequence). The CDR3 protein is CSARPPDDRSYNEQFF. The CDR3 nucleotides are TGCAGTGCTAGACCCCCAGATGACCGCTCCTACAATGAGCAGTTCTTC.

The V gene is TRBV12-3 or TRBV12-4, the J gene TRBJ2-3; 7 positions match TRBD2. This CDR3 is 14 amino acids long. The V segment lost 4 bases and the J segment 5 bases; nucleotides outside the gene matches: 6. In nucleotides, the CDR3 is TGTGCCAGCAGTTGGGGGGGGAATGGAGATACGCAGTATTTT. As protein: CASSWGGNGDTQYF.

The chain employs TRBV5-6 and TRBJ1-2; TRBD1 agrees at 9 bases. CDR3 length equals 16 residues. CDR1 and CDR2 (germline): SGHDT, YYEEEE. Unmatched junction bases numbered 13, after V lost 3 bases and J lost 7 bases. CDR3 in DNA: TGTGCCAGCAGCTCACCGGGACAGGGATTAGGTATTGGCTACACCTTC. It translates to CASSSPGQGLGIGYTF.

The chain is built from TRBV6-1 and TRBJ1-4; TRBD1 might be the D (5 bases). The ends were cut back, 4 bases at V and 7 bases at J, with 13 bases in the middle. There are 14 residues in the CDR3. CDR1 and CDR2 (germline): MNHNS, SASEGT. In nucleotides, the CDR3 is TGTGCCAGCAGTGTTGAGGGGCGGGGTGAAAAACTGTTTTTT. Translated: CASSVEGRGEKLFF.

There are a few counts of this clonotype. This sequence joins TRBV7-9 and TRBJ1-2; D is possibly TRBD1 (5 bases). With 5 bases removed from V and 5 bases from J, the gap between germline ends came to 12 bases. The length of the CDR3 is 13 residues. Germline V lookup: CDR1 SEHNR, CDR2 FQNEAQ (reference sequence). CDR3 in DNA: TGTGCCAGCAGCGAGGGACTTCCGTATGGCTACACCTTC. Translation gives CASSEGLPYGYTF.

V is TRBV7-8 and J is TRBJ1-1; D is uncertain. The CDR3 is 14 residues long. V was cut by 1 base and J by 3 bases, with 9 bases left in between. CDR1 and CDR2 (germline): SGHVS, FQNEAQ. The DNA for the CDR3 is TGTGCCAGCAGCTTAGAATCAGGATACACTGAAGCTTTCTTT. This sequence encodes CASSLESGYTEAFF.

The V and J genes are TRBV7-3 and TRBJ2-2, with 7 bases matching TRBD2. The J segment lost 0 bases and the V segment lost 1 base, leaving 2 bases of the junction unmatched. The V gene's germline CDR1 is SGHTA and CDR2 FQGTGA. CDR3 length equals 16 residues. The CDR3 reads CASSLRLAANTGELFF. CDR3 nucleotides: TGTGCCAGCAGCTTAAGACTAGCCGCGAACACCGGGGAGCTGTTTTTT.

The chain is built from TRBV20-1 and TRBJ1-2, with a weak D call TRBD1 (6 bases). Trimming left V 8 bases short and J 5 bases short, with 24 bases between. This CDR3 comprises 15 residues. CDR1 DFQATT and CDR2 SNEGSKA come from the germline V gene (reference sequence). CDR3 nucleotides: TGCAGTTCCAATCCGTCCCCGGGGGCAGGGTATGGCTACACCTTC. Its protein is CSSNPSPGAGYGYTF.

This rearrangement joins TRBV10-3 to TRBJ2-2; D is possibly TRBD1 (5 bases). The CDR3 consists of 16 residues. Looked up from germline, CDR1 is ENHRY and CDR2 is SYGVKD. Trimming stripped 4 bases from V and 2 bases from J, with 14 bases between. In DNA form, the CDR3 reads TGTGCCATCAGTGGACCAGGGTTGTATAACACCGGGGAGCTGTTTTTT. Amino acids: CAISGPGLYNTGELFF.

This clonotype was detected a few times. The V gene is TRBV10-3, the J gene TRBJ2-7, with 12 nucleotides matching TRBD2. J lost 0 bases, V lost 4 bases, and 1 base had no gene match. The CDR3 length is 15 residues. Germline V lookup: CDR1 ENHRY, CDR2 SYGVKD. This CDR3 reads CAISATSGSSYEQYF. In DNA form, the CDR3 reads TGTGCCATCAGTGCGACTAGCGGGAGCTCCTACGAGCAGTACTTC.